This T cell receptor beta chain comes out of a study of metastatic and nonmetastatic thyroid tumors. Study background: Repertoire comparisons spanned blood and tumor or nodule tissue from malignant and benign thyroid patients. Study findings and constraints: The reported finding was significantly higher TCR beta diversity in malignant thyroid tumors relative to benign nodules, in blood and tumor.

This clone was recorded many times. Its antigen remains unidentified. No patient received treatment before thyroid surgery. CDR1 and CDR2 (germline): DFQATT, SNEGSKA (reference sequence). The V gene lost 3 bases and the J gene lost 4 bases, with 13 bases spanning the gap. The CDR3 totals 14 residues. Authors' methods: Researchers built a distant-metastasis classifier for papillary thyroid cancer that drew on CDR3 differences across clinicopathological groups. With MiXCR, TCRdb reprocessed the PCR reads. These V and J calls originate from TCRdb's pipeline instead of the authors' own analysis. The table records 18,000 or so clones, more than 25% of them present only once.

The receptor comes from a female donor with papillary thyroid cancer or a benign thyroid nodule (not recorded which). Some clones in this sample may be carry-over from other donors' samples. The chain uses TRBV20-1 and TRBJ1-5; D is possibly TRBD1 (6 bases). The specimen sequenced was tumor tissue. The CDR3 reads CSARTGGPNQPQHF. The CDR3 DNA reads TGCAGTGCTAGGACCGGGGGCCCGAATCAGCCCCAGCATTTT.